The rows below give T cell receptor beta chains drawn from one sample of a study of T cell clonotyping in hematopoietic cell transplantation. Libraries were prepared by immunoSEQ multiplex PCR; TCRdb keeps only in-frame clonotypes and omits some of them. The profile covers approximately 80,000 clones, with 90% to 96% appearing a single time and under 2% taken by the ten largest. Sample: peripheral blood mononuclear cells, taken before stem cell transplant. Receptors originate from a woman aged 45-65 years with acute myeloid leukemia. Some clones in this sample may be carry-over from other donors' samples. The CDR3 runs from the conserved cysteine through the conserved F or W. A D gene is named only where the DNA matches it firmly. Only some rows state a clone size, as once, few, many or a class for expanded clones.

V gene: TRBV6-1
clone size: .
D gene: .
J gene: TRBJ1-2
CDR3 protein: CASRGPSVTAYGYTF
CDR3 DNA: TGTGCCAGCAGGGGACCTTCGGTGACTGCGTATGGCTACACCTTC

V gene: TRBV2
clone size: few
D gene: .
J gene: TRBJ2-2
CDR3 protein: CASSTWRTNTGELFF
CDR3 DNA: TGTGCCAGCTCTACCTGGCGGACGAACACCGGGGAGCTGTTTTTT

V gene: TRBV5-4
clone size: .
D gene: .
J gene: TRBJ1-1
CDR3 protein: CASSEGRRNTEAFF
CDR3 DNA: TGTGCCAGCAGCGAGGGACGCAGGAACACTGAAGCTTTCTTT

V gene: TRBV6-6
clone size: .
D gene: .
J gene: TRBJ1-4
CDR3 protein: CASSWRASEGEKLFF
CDR3 DNA: TGTGCCAGCAGTTGGCGGGCGTCAGAGGGTGAAAAACTGTTTTTT

V gene: TRBV2
clone size: once
D gene: .
J gene: TRBJ1-2
CDR3 protein: CASYGRIYGYTF
CDR3 DNA: TGTGCCAGCTACGGGCGGATCTATGGCTACACCTTC

V gene: TRBV9
clone size: .
D gene: .
J gene: TRBJ2-7
CDR3 protein: CASSLDQGPSYEQYF
CDR3 DNA: TGTGCCAGCAGCCTAGACCAGGGCCCCTCCTACGAGCAGTACTTC

V gene: TRBV19
clone size: .
D gene: .
J gene: TRBJ1-6
CDR3 protein: CASSIRGDSLNSPLHF
CDR3 DNA: TGTGCCAGTAGTATAAGAGGAGACAGCTTAAATTCACCCCTCCACTTT

V gene: TRBV6-1
clone size: .
D gene: .
J gene: TRBJ2-7
CDR3 protein: CASPRDTSYEQYF
CDR3 DNA: TGTGCCAGTCCCCGGGACACCTCCTACGAGCAGTACTTC

V gene: TRBV5-6
clone size: .
D gene: .
J gene: TRBJ1-2
CDR3 protein: CASSLVNRRYGYTF
CDR3 DNA: TGTGCCAGCAGCTTGGTGAACCGACGCTATGGCTACACCTTC

V gene: TRBV29-1
clone size: .
D gene: .
J gene: TRBJ2-7
CDR3 protein: CSVWPAGGIFYEQYF
CDR3 DNA: TGCAGCGTTTGGCCAGCAGGGGGGATCTTCTACGAGCAGTACTTC

V gene: TRBV9
clone size: .
D gene: .
J gene: TRBJ1-4
CDR3 protein: CASSVGARDGEKLFF
CDR3 DNA: TGTGCCAGCAGCGTGGGGGCCAGGGACGGAGAAAAACTGTTTTTT

V gene: TRBV4-2
clone size: .
D gene: .
J gene: TRBJ1-2
CDR3 protein: CASSQDNPGEGGYTF
CDR3 DNA: TGTGCCAGCAGCCAAGATAATCCGGGGGAGGGTGGCTACACCTTC

V gene: TRBV7-2
clone size: .
D gene: .
J gene: TRBJ2-5
CDR3 protein: CASSLGIQETQYF
CDR3 DNA: TGTGCCAGCAGCTTAGGAATCCAGGAGACCCAGTACTTC

V gene: TRBV7-2
clone size: .
D gene: .
J gene: TRBJ1-3
CDR3 protein: CASSFPLGATGNTIYF
CDR3 DNA: TGTGCCAGCAGCTTCCCTTTGGGGGCAACTGGAAACACCATATATTTT

V gene: TRBV13
clone size: .
D gene: .
J gene: TRBJ1-5
CDR3 protein: CASSLGGREQPQHF
CDR3 DNA: TGTGCCAGCAGCTTAGGAGGGAGGGAACAGCCCCAGCATTTT

V gene: TRBV10-3
clone size: .
D gene: TRBD2
J gene: TRBJ2-7
CDR3 protein: CAISEWGTSPGDEQYF
CDR3 DNA: TGTGCCATCAGTGAGTGGGGGACTAGCCCTGGGGACGAGCAGTACTTC

V gene: TRBV30
clone size: .
D gene: .
J gene: TRBJ1-1
CDR3 protein: CASQIGAYTEAFF
CDR3 DNA: TGTGCCTCCCAAATTGGGGCGTACACTGAAGCTTTCTTT

V gene: TRBV7-2
clone size: .
D gene: TRBD2
J gene: TRBJ2-3
CDR3 protein: CASSLVASGRGDTQYF
CDR3 DNA: TGTGCCAGCAGCTTAGTGGCTAGCGGGAGGGGAGATACGCAGTATTTT

V gene: TRBV5-1
clone size: .
D gene: .
J gene: TRBJ1-1
CDR3 protein: CASSLVGGVNTEAFF
CDR3 DNA: TGCGCCAGCAGCTTGGTGGGGGGCGTGAACACTGAAGCTTTCTTT

V gene: TRBV29-1
clone size: .
D gene: TRBD1
J gene: TRBJ1-5
CDR3 protein: CSVVGQGTNQPQHF
CDR3 DNA: TGCAGCGTTGTGGGACAGGGGACCAATCAGCCCCAGCATTTT

V gene: TRBV2
clone size: .
D gene: .
J gene: TRBJ2-7
CDR3 protein: CASSASTTGRLDEQYF
CDR3 DNA: TGTGCCAGCAGTGCCTCAACTACAGGACGGTTGGACGAGCAGTACTTC

V gene: TRBV6-5
clone size: .
D gene: .
J gene: TRBJ2-7
CDR3 protein: CASSYSGGFSSYEQYF
CDR3 DNA: TGTGCCAGCAGTTACTCTGGGGGGTTTAGCTCCTACGAGCAGTACTTC

V gene: TRBV11-2
clone size: once
D gene: .
J gene: TRBJ2-7
CDR3 protein: CASSLMSYEQYF
CDR3 DNA: TGTGCCAGCAGCTTAATGAGCTACGAGCAGTACTTC

V gene: TRBV28
clone size: once
D gene: TRBD1
J gene: TRBJ1-2
CDR3 protein: CASSSPAPGQGAYGYTF
CDR3 DNA: TGTGCCAGCAGTTCACCTGCCCCGGGACAGGGGGCTTATGGCTACACCTTC

V gene: TRBV7-8
clone size: once
D gene: TRBD1
J gene: TRBJ2-5
CDR3 protein: CASSLRDRAETQYF
CDR3 DNA: TGTGCCAGCAGCCTCAGGGACAGGGCTGAGACCCAGTACTTC

V gene: TRBV5-1
clone size: .
D gene: TRBD1
J gene: TRBJ2-7
CDR3 protein: CASSLRTGQLSYEQYF
CDR3 DNA: TGCGCCAGCAGCCTGAGGACAGGGCAGCTCTCCTACGAGCAGTACTTC

V gene: TRBV5-4
clone size: .
D gene: TRBD2
J gene: TRBJ2-7
CDR3 protein: CASSRTSGGLSDEQYF
CDR3 DNA: TGTGCCAGCAGCAGGACTAGCGGGGGGCTTTCCGACGAGCAGTACTTC

V gene: TRBV4-2
clone size: .
D gene: .
J gene: TRBJ1-1
CDR3 protein: CASSQVVENTEAFF
CDR3 DNA: TGTGCCAGCAGCCAAGTGGTAGAGAACACTGAAGCTTTCTTT

V gene: TRBV7-9
clone size: .
D gene: TRBD1
J gene: TRBJ1-2
CDR3 protein: CASSRTNTLDREYGYTF
CDR3 DNA: TGTGCCAGCAGCCGAACGAATACACTGGACAGGGAATATGGCTACACCTTC

V gene: TRBV6-5
clone size: .
D gene: TRBD2
J gene: TRBJ2-4
CDR3 protein: CASGGDREYKNIQYF
CDR3 DNA: TGTGCCAGCGGGGGGGACCGGGAGTACAAAAACATTCAGTACTTC

V gene: TRBV7-3
clone size: .
D gene: .
J gene: TRBJ2-6
CDR3 protein: CASSSLRGAGANVLTF
CDR3 DNA: TGTGCCAGCAGCTCCCTAAGAGGGGCTGGGGCCAACGTCCTGACTTTC

V gene: TRBV11-3
clone size: .
D gene: .
J gene: TRBJ2-7
CDR3 protein: CASSLDPAGEQYF
CDR3 DNA: TGTGCCAGCAGCTTAGATCCAGCAGGCGAGCAGTACTTC

V gene: TRBV6-1
clone size: .
D gene: .
J gene: TRBJ1-5
CDR3 protein: CASTGPSGNQPQHF
CDR3 DNA: TGTGCCAGCACTGGACCAAGCGGAAATCAGCCCCAGCATTTT

V gene: TRBV7-8
clone size: .
D gene: TRBD1
J gene: TRBJ1-2
CDR3 protein: CASSRHSGQGVDGYTF
CDR3 DNA: TGTGCCAGCAGCCGGCATTCGGGACAGGGGGTCGATGGCTACACCTTC

V gene: TRBV7-2
clone size: .
D gene: .
J gene: TRBJ2-1
CDR3 protein: CASSLAGGAVSYNEQFF
CDR3 DNA: TGTGCCAGCAGCTTAGCCGGCGGGGCCGTCTCCTACAATGAGCAGTTCTTC

V gene: TRBV20-1
clone size: .
D gene: .
J gene: TRBJ2-7
CDR3 protein: CSAQGVYEQYF
CDR3 DNA: TGCAGTGCCCAAGGAGTCTACGAGCAGTACTTC

V gene: TRBV7-3
clone size: .
D gene: TRBD1
J gene: TRBJ2-7
CDR3 protein: CASSQVGTGYYEQYF
CDR3 DNA: TGTGCCAGCAGCCAGGTCGGGACAGGGTACTACGAGCAGTACTTC

V gene: TRBV5-1
clone size: .
D gene: TRBD1
J gene: TRBJ1-4
CDR3 protein: CASGTQGGGEKLFF
CDR3 DNA: TGCGCCAGCGGCACACAGGGGGGCGGTGAAAAACTGTTTTTT

V gene: TRBV5-1
clone size: .
D gene: TRBD1
J gene: TRBJ1-1
CDR3 protein: CASRLDRVSTEAFF
CDR3 DNA: TGCGCCAGCAGATTAGACAGGGTGAGCACTGAAGCTTTCTTT

V gene: TRBV29-1
clone size: .
D gene: .
J gene: TRBJ1-1
CDR3 protein: CSGGQPNTEAFF
CDR3 DNA: TGCAGCGGCGGACAGCCGAACACTGAAGCTTTCTTT

V gene: TRBV19
clone size: .
D gene: .
J gene: TRBJ2-1
CDR3 protein: CASTPRGQRDNYNEQFF
CDR3 DNA: TGTGCCAGTACCCCACGGGGTCAGCGGGACAATTACAATGAGCAGTTCTTC

V gene: TRBV5-6
clone size: .
D gene: TRBD1
J gene: TRBJ1-5
CDR3 protein: CASSPDRGNQPQHF
CDR3 DNA: TGTGCCAGCAGCCCAGACAGGGGCAATCAGCCCCAGCATTTT

V gene: TRBV30
clone size: .
D gene: .
J gene: TRBJ2-7
CDR3 protein: CAWNQGSYSYEQYF
CDR3 DNA: TGTGCCTGGAATCAGGGGTCATACTCCTACGAGCAGTACTTC

V gene: TRBV6-6
clone size: once
D gene: .
J gene: TRBJ1-2
CDR3 protein: CASSYLPALLAGYTF
CDR3 DNA: TGTGCCAGCAGTTACCTGCCAGCCCTTTTGGCCGGCTACACCTTC

V gene: TRBV30
clone size: .
D gene: .
J gene: TRBJ1-1
CDR3 protein: CAWRGVAGNTEAFF
CDR3 DNA: TGTGCCTGGAGGGGTGTTGCGGGGAACACTGAAGCTTTCTTT

V gene: TRBV6-5
clone size: .
D gene: .
J gene: TRBJ2-3
CDR3 protein: CASGRNHDTQYF
CDR3 DNA: TGTGCCAGCGGGCGCAACCACGATACGCAGTATTTT

V gene: TRBV19
clone size: .
D gene: .
J gene: TRBJ1-1
CDR3 protein: CASSMYTEAFF
CDR3 DNA: TGTGCCAGTAGTATGTACACTGAAGCTTTCTTT